This T cell receptor beta chain was found in a study of early stage breast cancer tumors. The data were produced by immunoSEQ multiplex PCR, yet TCRdb's version contains in-frame clones alone and is incomplete. Here the sample spans 9,500 to 10,000 clones, around 78% being singletons. Germline V lookup: CDR1 SQVTM, CDR2 ANQGSEA. The CDR3 runs to 13 residues. With 8 bases removed from V and 5 bases from J, the gap between germline ends came to 17 bases. This chain uses TRBV29-1 with TRBJ2-3; maybe TRBD2 (7 bases). The clonotype was recovered from a person between 35 and 49 years old with breast cancer. Sequencing was performed on normal breast tissue next to the tumor. The CDR3 loop reads CSSGGGAGDTQYF. The CDR3 DNA is TGCAGCTCCGGAGGGGGGGCGGGAGATACGCAGTATTTT.